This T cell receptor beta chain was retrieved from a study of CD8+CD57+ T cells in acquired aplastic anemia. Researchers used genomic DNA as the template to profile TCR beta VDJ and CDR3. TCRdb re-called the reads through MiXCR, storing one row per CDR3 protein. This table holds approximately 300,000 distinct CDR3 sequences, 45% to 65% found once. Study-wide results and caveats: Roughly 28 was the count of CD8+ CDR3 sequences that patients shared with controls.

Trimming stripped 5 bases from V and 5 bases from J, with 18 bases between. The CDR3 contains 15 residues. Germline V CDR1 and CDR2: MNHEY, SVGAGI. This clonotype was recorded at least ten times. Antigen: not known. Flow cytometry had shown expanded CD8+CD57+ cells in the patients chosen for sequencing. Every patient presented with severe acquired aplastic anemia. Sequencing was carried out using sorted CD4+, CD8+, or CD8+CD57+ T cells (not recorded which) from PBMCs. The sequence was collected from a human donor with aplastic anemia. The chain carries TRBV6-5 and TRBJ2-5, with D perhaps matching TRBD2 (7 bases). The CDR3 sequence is CASSKQSGGTETQYF. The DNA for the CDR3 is TGTGCCAGCAGTAAGCAGTCGGGGGGCACGGAGACCCAGTACTTC.